This TCR beta chain originates from a study of T cell repertoires in cytomegalovirus infection. From the reads, TCRdb called clonotypes with MiXCR, one entry per CDR3 protein. The table records some 200,000 distinct CDR3 sequences, 8% to 10% of them present only once. Specimen: PBMCs. This clonotype was sampled from a human donor in good health (CMV status not recorded). Some clones in this sample may be carry-over from other donors' samples.

CDR3 nucleotide sequence: TGTGCCAGCAGTTTAAGGGGGGCGTACTATGGCTACACCTTC. It encodes CASSLRGAYYGYTF. V is TRBV28 and J is TRBJ1-2, with a tentative D call TRBD1 (6 bases). The CDR3 has 14 amino acids. Trimming left V 2 bases short and J 3 bases short, with 10 bases between. CDR1 MDHEN and CDR2 SYDVKM come from the germline V gene.